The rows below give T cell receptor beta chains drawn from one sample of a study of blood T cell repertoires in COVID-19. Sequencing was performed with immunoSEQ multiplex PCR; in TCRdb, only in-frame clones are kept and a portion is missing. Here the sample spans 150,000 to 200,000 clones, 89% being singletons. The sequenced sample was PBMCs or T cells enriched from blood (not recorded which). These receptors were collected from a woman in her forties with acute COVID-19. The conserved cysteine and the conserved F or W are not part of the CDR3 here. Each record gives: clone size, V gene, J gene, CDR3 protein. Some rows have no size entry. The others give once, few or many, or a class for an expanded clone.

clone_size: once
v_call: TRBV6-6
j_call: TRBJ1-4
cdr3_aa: ASCLGGGGEKLF

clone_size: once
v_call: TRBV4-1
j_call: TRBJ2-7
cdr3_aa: ASSQDQGNYEQY

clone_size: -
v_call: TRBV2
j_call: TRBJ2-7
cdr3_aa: ASIYGGQGNNEQY

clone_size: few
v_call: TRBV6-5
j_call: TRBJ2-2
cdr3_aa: ASSYQENTGELF

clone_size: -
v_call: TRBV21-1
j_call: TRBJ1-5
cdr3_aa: ASSKEGTDVNQPQH

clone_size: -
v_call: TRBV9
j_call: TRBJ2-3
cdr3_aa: ASSLGGGTADTQY

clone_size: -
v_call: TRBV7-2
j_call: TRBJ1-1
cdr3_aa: ASSPQGGVTEAF

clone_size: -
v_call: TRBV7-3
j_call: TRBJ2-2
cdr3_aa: ASSSPTGTGELF

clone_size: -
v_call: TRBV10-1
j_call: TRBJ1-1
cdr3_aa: ASIWGGGIEAF

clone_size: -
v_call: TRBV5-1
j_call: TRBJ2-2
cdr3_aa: ASRRLAGDPTGELF

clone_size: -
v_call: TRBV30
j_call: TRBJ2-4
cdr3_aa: AWGTGGGIQY

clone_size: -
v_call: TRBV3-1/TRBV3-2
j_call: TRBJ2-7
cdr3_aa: ASSQALAGYEQY

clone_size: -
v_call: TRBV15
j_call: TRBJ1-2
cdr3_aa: ATSRDQDRSIDGYT

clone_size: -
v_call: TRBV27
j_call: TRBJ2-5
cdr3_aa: ASSSRQGAGETQY

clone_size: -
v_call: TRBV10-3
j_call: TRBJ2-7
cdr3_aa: AISNRANRINYEQY

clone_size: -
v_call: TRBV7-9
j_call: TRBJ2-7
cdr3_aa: ASSSWTSGRGNSYEQY

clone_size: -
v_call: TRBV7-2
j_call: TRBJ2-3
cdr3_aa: ASSLGLAGGTDTQY

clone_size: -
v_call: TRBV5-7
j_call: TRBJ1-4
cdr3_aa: ASNYGDRGLENEKLF

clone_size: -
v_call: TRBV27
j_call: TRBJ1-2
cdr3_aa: ASSFTGGPLYGYT

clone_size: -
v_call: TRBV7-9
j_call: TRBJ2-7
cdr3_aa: ASSFVKGTSVRTYEQY

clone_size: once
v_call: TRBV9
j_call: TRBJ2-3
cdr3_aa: ASTRQPRTDTQY

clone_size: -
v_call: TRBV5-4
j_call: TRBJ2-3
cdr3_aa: ASSSKRGDTDTQY

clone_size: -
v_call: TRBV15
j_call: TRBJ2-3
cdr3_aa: ATSRETSGPAGTQY

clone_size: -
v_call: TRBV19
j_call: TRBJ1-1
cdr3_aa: ASMTGQGSSEAF

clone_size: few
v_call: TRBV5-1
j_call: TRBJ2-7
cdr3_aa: ASSLDPQVYEQY

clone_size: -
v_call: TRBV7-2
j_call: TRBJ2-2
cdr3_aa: ASSLSGRNTGELF

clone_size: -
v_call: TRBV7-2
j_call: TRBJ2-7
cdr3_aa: ASSSDSGRFPPYEQY

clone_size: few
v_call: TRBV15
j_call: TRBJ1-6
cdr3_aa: ATSRALNNSPLH

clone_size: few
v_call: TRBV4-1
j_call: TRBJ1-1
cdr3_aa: ASSVETGGTEAF

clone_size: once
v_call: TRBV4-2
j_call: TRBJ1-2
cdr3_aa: ASSQDLRVGYT

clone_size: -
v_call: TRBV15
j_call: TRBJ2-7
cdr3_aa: ATSRGGKDEQY

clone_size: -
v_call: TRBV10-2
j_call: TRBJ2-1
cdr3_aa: ASSSGQGPFYPNEQF

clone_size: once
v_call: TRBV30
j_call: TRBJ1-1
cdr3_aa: AWSANQGTEAF

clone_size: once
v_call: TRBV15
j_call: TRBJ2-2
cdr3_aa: ATSRLTSGRAGGELF

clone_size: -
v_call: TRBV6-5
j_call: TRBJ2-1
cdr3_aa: ASSRQGISYNEQF

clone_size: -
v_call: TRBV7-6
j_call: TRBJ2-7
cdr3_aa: ASSRDRGGYEQY

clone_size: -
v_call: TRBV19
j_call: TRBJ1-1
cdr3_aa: ASSIGQGETNTEAF

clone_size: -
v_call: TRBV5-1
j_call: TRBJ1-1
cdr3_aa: ASSLVSSTVYRNTEAF

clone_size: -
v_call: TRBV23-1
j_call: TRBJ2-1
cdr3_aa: ASSQSGAGGKGEQF